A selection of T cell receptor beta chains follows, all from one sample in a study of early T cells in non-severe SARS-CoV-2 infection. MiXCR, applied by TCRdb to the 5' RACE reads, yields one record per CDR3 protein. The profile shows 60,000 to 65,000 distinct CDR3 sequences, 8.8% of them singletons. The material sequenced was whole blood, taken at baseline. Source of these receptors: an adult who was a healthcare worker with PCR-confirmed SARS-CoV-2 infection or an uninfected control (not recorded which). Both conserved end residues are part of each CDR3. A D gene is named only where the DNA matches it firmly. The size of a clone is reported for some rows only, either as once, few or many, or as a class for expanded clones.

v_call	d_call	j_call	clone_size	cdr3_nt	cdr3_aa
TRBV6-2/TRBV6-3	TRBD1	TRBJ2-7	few	TGTGCCAGCAGTTACGGGGACAGGACCTACGAGCAGTACTTC	CASSYGDRTYEQYF
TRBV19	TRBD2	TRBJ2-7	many	TGTGCCAGTAGTATGGGAGGGACCTTCTCCTACGAGCAGTACTTC	CASSMGGTFSYEQYF
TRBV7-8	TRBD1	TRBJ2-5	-	TGTGCCAGCAGCTTAGGACAGGGCCTCCAAGAGACCCAGTACTTC	CASSLGQGLQETQYF
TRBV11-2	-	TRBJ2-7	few	TGTGCCAGCAGCTTGGGCTATGCGGGTTCCTACGAGCAGTACTTC	CASSLGYAGSYEQYF
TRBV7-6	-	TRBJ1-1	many	TGTGCCAGCAGCTCCTCTTCCCACACTGAAGCTTTCTTT	CASSSSSHTEAFF
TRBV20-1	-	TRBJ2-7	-	TGCAGTGCGCTCGGCCGCTCCTACGAGCAGTACTTC	CSALGRSYEQYF
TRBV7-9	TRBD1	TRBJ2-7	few	TGTGCCAGCAGCTCGCCGGGACAGGGGGCCTACGAGCAGTACTTC	CASSSPGQGAYEQYF
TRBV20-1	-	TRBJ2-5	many	TGCAGTGCTAGAGTTGGAGAGACCCAGTACTTC	CSARVGETQYF
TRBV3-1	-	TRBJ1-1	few	TGTGCCAGCAGCCAAGATTGGGGGGGGACCCCTGAAGCTTTCTTT	CASSQDWGGTPEAFF
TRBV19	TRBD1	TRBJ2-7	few	TGTGCCAGTAAAGAAAGACCGGGACAGGGCTACGAGCAGTACTTC	CASKERPGQGYEQYF
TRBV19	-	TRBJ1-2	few	TGTGCCAGTAGTATCGGGACGTCCTTTGGCTACACCTTC	CASSIGTSFGYTF
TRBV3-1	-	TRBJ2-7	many	TGTGCCAGCAGCCTTGGCGGACCCTCCTACGAGCAGTACTTC	CASSLGGPSYEQYF
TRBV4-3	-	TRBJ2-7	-	TGCGCCAGCAGCCGTGACCGGGGCGAGCAGTACTTC	CASSRDRGEQYF
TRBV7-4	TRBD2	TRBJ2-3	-	TGTGCCAGCAGCTTAGAGTCGGGGGCTAGCGGGAGTTCAGATACGCAGTATTTT	CASSLESGASGSSDTQYF
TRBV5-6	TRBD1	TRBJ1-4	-	TGTGCCAGCAGCTTGTGGGACAGGGCGCGTGAAAAACTGTTTTTT	CASSLWDRAREKLFF
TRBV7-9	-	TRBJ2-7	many	TGTGCCAGCAGCTTTTCAGGGTACGAGCAGTACTTC	CASSFSGYEQYF
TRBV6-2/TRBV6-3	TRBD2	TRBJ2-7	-	TGTGCCAGCCGCGAGGGACTAGCGGGAGACGAGCAGTACTTC	CASREGLAGDEQYF
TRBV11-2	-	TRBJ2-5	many	TGTGCCAGCAGCTACGGGGAGACCCAGTACTTC	CASSYGETQYF
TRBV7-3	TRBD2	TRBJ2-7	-	TGTGCCAGCAGCTTAAGGGGACTAGCGGGATTGCGCGAGCAGTACTTC	CASSLRGLAGLREQYF
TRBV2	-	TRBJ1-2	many	TGTGCCAGCAGTGAAGGGACGGGGAGAGGCTACACCTTC	CASSEGTGRGYTF
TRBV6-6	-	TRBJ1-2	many	TGTGCCAGCAGTAACGGACAGCCGAGTGAGGGCTATGGCTACACCTTC	CASSNGQPSEGYGYTF
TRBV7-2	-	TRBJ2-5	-	TGTGCCAGCAGCTTAGAAGCCGAAGGGACCCAGTACTTC	CASSLEAEGTQYF
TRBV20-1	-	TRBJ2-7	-	TGCAGTGCTAGAGACCCGAGGGCGGGAGAGCAGTACTTC	CSARDPRAGEQYF